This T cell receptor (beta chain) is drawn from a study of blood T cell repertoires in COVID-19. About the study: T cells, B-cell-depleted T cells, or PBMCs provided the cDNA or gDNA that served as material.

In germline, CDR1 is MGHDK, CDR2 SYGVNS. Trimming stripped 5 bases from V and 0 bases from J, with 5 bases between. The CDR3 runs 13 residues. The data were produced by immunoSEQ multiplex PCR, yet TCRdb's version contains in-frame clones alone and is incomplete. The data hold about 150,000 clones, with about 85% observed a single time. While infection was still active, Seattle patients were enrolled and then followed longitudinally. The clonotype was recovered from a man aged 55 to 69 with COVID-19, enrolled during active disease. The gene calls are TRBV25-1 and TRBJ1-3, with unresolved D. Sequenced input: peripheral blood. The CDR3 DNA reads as TGTGCCAGCAGTCAAGCCTCTGGAAACACCATATATTTT. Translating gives CASSQASGNTIYF.